This T cell receptor beta chain is from a study of CD8+CD57+ T cells in acquired aplastic anemia. Whole-study context: The study obtained an average of around 3.4 ug of DNA from sorted CD4+ and CD8+ cells.

Patients chosen for sequencing had shown CD8+CD57+ cell expansion by flow cytometry. Each patient carried a diagnosis of severe acquired aplastic anemia. For CDR3 and TCR beta VDJ profiling, genomic DNA was the template used. TCRdb used MiXCR to reprocess the reads, holding one entry per CDR3 protein. The sample records approximately 58,000 distinct CDR3 sequences, around 60% being singletons. The source of this sequence is a human donor with aplastic anemia. What was sequenced was sorted CD4+, CD8+, or CD8+CD57+ T cells (not recorded which) from PBMCs.

Here the CDR3 reads CASSRTGVSYEQYF. The CDR3, as DNA: TGTGCCAGCAGCCGGACAGGGGTCAGCTACGAGCAGTACTTC. The rearrangement links TRBV2 to TRBJ2-7; 9 bases match TRBD1. V lost 6 bases to trimming and J lost 3 bases; unmatched junction nucleotides: 6. The CDR3 length is 14 residues. The germline V gene has CDR1 SNHLY and CDR2 FYNNEI.